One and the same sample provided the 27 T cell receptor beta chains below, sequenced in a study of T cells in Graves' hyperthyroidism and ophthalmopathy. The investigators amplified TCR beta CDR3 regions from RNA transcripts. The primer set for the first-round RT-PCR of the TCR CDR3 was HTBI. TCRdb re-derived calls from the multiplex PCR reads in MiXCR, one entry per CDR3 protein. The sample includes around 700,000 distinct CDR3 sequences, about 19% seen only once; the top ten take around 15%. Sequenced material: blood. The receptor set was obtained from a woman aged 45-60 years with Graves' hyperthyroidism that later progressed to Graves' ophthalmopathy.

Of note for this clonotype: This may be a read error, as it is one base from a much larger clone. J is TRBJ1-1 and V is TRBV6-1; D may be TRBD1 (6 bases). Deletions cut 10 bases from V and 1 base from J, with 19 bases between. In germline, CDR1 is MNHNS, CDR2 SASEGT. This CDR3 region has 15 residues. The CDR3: CANSYLGQTNTEAFF. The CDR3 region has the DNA TGTGCCAACTCCTACTTAGGACAGACGAACACTGAAGCTTTCTTT.

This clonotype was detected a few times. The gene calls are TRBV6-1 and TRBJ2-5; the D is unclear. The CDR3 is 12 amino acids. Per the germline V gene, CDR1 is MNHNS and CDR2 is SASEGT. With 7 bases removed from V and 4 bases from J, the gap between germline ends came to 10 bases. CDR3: CASNSWAETQYF. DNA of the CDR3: TGTGCCAGCAATTCGTGGGCAGAGACCCAGTACTTC.

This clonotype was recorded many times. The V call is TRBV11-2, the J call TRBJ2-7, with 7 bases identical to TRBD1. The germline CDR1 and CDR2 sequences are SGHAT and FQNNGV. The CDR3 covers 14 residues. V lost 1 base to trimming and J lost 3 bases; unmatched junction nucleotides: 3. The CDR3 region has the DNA TGTGCCAGCAGCTTAGGCCGACAGGGCTACGAGCAGTACTTC. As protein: CASSLGRQGYEQYF.

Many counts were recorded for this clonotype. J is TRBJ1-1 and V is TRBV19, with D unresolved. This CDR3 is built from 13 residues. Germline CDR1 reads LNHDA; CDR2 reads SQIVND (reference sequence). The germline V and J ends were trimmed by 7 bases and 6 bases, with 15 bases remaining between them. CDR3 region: CASTGRAISEAFF. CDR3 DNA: TGTGCCAGTACCGGACGGGCTATCTCTGAAGCTTTCTTT.

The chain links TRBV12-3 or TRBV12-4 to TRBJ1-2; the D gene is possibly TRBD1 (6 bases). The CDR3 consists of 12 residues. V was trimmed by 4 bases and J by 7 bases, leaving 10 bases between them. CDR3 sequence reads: CASSSGQPGYTF. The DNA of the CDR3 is TGTGCCAGCAGTTCGGGACAACCTGGCTACACCTTC.

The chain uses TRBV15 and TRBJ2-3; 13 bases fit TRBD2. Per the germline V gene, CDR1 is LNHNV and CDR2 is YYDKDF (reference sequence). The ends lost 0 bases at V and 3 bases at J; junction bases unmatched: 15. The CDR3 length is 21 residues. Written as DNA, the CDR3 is TGTGCCACCAGCAGAGATGCGACTAGCGGGGGGCCCGGGCGTGCGACAGATACGCAGTATTTT. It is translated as CATSRDATSGGPGRATDTQYF.

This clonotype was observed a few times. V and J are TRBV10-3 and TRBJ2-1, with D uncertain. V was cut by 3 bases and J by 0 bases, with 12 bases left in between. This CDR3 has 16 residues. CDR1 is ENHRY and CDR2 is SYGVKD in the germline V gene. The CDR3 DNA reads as TGTGCCATCAGTGAATCAGTTTCTACCTCCTACAATGAGCAGTTCTTC. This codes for CAISESVSTSYNEQFF.

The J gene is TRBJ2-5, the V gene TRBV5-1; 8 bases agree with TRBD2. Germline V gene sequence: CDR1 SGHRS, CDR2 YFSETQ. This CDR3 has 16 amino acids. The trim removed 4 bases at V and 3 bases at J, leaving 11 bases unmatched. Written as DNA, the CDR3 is TGCGCCAGCAGCCTCCCGGGGACTAGGGAAAAAGAGACCCAGTACTTC. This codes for CASSLPGTREKETQYF. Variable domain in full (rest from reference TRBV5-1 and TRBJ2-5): KAGVTQTPRYLIKTRGQQVTLSCSPISGHRSVSWYQQTPGQGLQFLFEYFSETQRNKGNFPGRFSGRQFSNSRSEMNVSTLELGDSALYLCASSLPGTREKETQYFGPGTRLLVL.

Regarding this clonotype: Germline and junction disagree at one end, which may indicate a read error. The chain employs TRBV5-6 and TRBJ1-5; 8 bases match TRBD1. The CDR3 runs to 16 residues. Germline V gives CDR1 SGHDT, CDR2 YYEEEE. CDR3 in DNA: TGTCCCAGTTACCCGCCATCGGACAGGGTCAATCAGCCCCAGCATTTT. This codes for CPSYPPSDRVNQPQHF.

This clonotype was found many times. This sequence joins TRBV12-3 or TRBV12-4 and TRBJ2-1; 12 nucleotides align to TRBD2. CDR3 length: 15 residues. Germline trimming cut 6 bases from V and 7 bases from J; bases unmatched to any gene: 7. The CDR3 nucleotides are TGTGCCAGCAGCGATGCTAGCGGGGGGGTTAATGAGCAGTTCTTC. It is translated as CASSDASGGVNEQFF.

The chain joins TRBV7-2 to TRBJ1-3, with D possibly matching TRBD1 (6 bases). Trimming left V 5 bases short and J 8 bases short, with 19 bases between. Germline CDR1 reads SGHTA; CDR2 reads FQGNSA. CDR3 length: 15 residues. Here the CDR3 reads CASSPRDILRDTIYF. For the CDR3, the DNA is TGTGCCAGCAGCCCCCGGGACATATTGAGGGACACCATATATTTT. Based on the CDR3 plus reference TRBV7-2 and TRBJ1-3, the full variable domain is GAGVSQSPSNKVTEKGKDVELRCDPISGHTALYWYRQSLGQGLEFLIYFQGNSAPDKSGLPSDRFSAERTGGSVSTLTIQRTQQEDSAVYLCASSPRDILRDTIYFGEGSWLTVV.

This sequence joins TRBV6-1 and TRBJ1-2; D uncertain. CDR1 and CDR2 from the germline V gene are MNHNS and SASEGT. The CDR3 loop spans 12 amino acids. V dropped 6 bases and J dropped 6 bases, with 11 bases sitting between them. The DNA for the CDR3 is TGTGCCAGCAGCACGCGAATGCATGGCTACACCTTC. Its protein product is CASSTRMHGYTF.

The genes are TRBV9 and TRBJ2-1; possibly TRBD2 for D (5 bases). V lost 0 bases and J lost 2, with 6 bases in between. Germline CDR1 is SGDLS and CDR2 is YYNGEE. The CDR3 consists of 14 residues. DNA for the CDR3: TGTGCCAGCAGCGTAGGAGGGACCTACAATGAGCAGTTCTTC. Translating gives CASSVGGTYNEQFF.

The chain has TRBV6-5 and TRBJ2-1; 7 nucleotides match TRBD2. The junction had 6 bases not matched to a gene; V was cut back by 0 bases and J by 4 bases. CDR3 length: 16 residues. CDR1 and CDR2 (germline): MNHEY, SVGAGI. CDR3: CASSYSASGVYNEQFF. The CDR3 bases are TGTGCCAGCAGTTACTCGGCTAGCGGAGTTTACAATGAGCAGTTCTTC.

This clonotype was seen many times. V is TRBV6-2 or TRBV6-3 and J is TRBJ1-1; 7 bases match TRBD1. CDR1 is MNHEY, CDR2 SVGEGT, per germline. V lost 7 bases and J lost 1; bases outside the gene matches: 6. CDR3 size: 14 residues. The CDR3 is CASKVTGRNTEAFF. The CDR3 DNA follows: TGTGCCAGCAAAGTGACAGGGCGGAACACTGAAGCTTTCTTT.

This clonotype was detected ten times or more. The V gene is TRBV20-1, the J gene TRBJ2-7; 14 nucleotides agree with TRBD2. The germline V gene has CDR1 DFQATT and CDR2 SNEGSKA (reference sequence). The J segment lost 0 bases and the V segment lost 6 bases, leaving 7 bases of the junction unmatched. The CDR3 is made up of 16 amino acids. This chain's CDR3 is CSAKGLAGVLSYEQYF. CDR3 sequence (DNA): TGCAGTGCAAAGGGACTAGCGGGGGTCCTCTCCTACGAGCAGTACTTC.

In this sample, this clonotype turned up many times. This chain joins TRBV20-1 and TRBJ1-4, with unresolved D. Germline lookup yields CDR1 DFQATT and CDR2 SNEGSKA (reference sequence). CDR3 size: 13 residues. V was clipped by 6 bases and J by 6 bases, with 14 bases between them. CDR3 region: CSARSGEDEKLFF. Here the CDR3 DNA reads TGCAGTGCCCGGAGTGGCGAGGATGAAAAACTGTTTTTT.

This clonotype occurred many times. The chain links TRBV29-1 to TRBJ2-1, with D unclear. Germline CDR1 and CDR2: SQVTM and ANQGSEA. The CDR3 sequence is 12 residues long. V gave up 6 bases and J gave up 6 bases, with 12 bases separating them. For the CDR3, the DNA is TGCAGCGTCACGGTGGGTGGCAATGAGCAGTTCTTC. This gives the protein CSVTVGGNEQFF.

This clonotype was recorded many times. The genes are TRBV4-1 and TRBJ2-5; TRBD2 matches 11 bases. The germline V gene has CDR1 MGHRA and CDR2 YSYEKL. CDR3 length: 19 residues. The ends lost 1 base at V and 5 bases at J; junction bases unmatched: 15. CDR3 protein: CASSQGQAPGLAGEETQYF. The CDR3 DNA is TGCGCCAGCAGCCAAGGACAGGCCCCCGGACTAGCGGGTGAGGAGACCCAGTACTTC.

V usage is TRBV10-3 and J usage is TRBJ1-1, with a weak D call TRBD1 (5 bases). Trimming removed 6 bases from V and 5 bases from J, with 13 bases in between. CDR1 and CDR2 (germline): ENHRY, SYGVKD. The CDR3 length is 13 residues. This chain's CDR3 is CAISGDFTTEAFF. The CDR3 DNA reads TGTGCCATCAGCGGGGACTTCACGACTGAAGCTTTCTTT.

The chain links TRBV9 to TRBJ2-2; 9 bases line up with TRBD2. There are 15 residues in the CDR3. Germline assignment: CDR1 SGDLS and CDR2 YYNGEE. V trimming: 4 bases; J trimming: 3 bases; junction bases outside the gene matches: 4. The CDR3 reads CASSLAGYDTGELFF. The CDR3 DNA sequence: TGTGCCAGCAGCCTAGCGGGGTACGACACCGGGGAGCTGTTTTTT.

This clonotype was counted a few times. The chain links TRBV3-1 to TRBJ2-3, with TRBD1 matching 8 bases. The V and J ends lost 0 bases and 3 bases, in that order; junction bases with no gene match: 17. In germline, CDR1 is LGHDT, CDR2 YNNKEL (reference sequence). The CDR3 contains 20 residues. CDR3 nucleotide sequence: TGTGCCAGCAGCCAAGAAGAAGACGAGACCCGGACAGGGTATACAGATACGCAGTATTTT. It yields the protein CASSQEEDETRTGYTDTQYF.

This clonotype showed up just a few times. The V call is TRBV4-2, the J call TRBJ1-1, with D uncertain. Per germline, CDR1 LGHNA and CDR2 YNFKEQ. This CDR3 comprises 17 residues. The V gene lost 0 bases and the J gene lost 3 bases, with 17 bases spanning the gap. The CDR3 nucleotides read TGTGCCAGCAGCCAAGACGCCTGGGAGGGTCAGGACACTGAAGCTTTCTTT. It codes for CASSQDAWEGQDTEAFF.

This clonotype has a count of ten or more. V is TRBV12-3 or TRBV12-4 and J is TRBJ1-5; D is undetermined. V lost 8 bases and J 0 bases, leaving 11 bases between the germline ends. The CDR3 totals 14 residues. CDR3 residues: CASRGPYSNQPQHF. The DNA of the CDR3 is TGTGCCAGCCGAGGACCTTATAGCAATCAGCCCCAGCATTTT.

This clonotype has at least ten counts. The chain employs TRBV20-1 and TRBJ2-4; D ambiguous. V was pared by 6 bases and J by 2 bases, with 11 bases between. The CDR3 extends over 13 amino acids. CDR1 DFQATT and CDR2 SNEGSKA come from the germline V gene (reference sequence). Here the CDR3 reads CSASGVPKNIQYF. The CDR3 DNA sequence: TGCAGTGCCTCAGGAGTCCCCAAAAACATTCAGTACTTC.

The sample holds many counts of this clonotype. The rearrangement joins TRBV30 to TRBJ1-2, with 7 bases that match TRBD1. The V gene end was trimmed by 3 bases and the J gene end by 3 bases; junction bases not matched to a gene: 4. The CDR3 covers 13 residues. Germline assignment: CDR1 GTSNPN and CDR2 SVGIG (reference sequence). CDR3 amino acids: CAWRQGNDYGYTF. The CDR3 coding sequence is TGTGCCTGGAGACAGGGGAACGACTATGGCTACACCTTC.

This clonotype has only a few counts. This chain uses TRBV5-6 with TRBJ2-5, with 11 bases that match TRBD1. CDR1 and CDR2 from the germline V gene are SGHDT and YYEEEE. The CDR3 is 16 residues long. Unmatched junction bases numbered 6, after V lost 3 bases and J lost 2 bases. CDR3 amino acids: CASSSRDRGRQETQYF. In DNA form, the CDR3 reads TGTGCCAGCAGCTCCCGGGACAGGGGGAGACAAGAGACCCAGTACTTC.